The 25 T cell receptor beta chains below all came from one sample that was sequenced in a study of patients and donors after allogeneic stem cell transplantation. TCRdb reprocessed the RT-PCR reads via MiXCR and lists one record per CDR3 protein. The table has 900,000 to 1,000,000 distinct CDR3 sequences, approximately 18% seen once; the top ten hold approximately 5.9%. The sequencing input was blood, either unsorted or a sorted T cell fraction (not recorded which). All receptors come from a human donor who was either an allogeneic HSCT recipient or a stem cell or donor lymphocyte infusion donor (not recorded which). It is not recorded whose cells these are; they may come from a transplant donor.

This clonotype was recorded many times. Here the CDR3 DNA reads TGTGCCAGCAGGGGGGGACAGGGGTATGGCTACACCTTC. This encodes CASRGGQGYGYTF. V and J are TRBV27 and TRBJ1-2, with TRBD1 matching over 10 bases. The CDR3 is made up of 13 amino acids. J lost 5 bases, V lost 6 bases, and 3 bases had no gene match. Germline V gives CDR1 MNHEY, CDR2 SMNVEV (reference sequence).

The chain has TRBV5-1 and TRBJ2-5; TRBD1 agrees at 9 bases. Germline values: CDR1 SGHRS, CDR2 YFSETQ. The ends lost 4 bases at V and 5 bases at J; junction bases unmatched: 6. The CDR3 covers 14 residues. CDR3 sequence: CASSVQGAQETQYF. In DNA, the CDR3 is TGCGCCAGCAGCGTACAGGGGGCGCAGGAGACCCAGTACTTC.

The chain joins TRBV5-1 to TRBJ2-1; a possible D gene is TRBD2 (6 bases). The V gene's germline CDR1 is SGHRS and CDR2 YFSETQ. V was trimmed by 0 bases and J by 0 bases, leaving 19 bases between them. The CDR3 length is 19 residues. The CDR3 DNA reads TGCGCCAGCAGCTTGGTCTCGGGACTGCTACTGAGCTCCTACAATGAGCAGTTCTTC. Amino acids: CASSLVSGLLLSSYNEQFF.

This clonotype turned up a few times. CDR3 nucleotides: TGTGCCAGCAGTTACCTTGTCGGTGACATGAACACTGAAGCTTTCTTT. The encoded protein is CASSYLVGDMNTEAFF. The rearrangement joins TRBV6-5 to TRBJ1-1; no firm D call. Trimming shortened V by 2 bases and J by 0 bases, and 13 bases separated the two germline ends. CDR1 is MNHEY and CDR2 is SVGAGI in the germline V gene. The CDR3 runs 16 residues.

The chain is built from TRBV12-3 or TRBV12-4 and TRBJ1-2; TRBD1 is a possible D gene (6 bases). With 10 bases removed from V and 1 base from J, the gap between germline ends came to 13 bases. This CDR3 region has 13 residues. As DNA, the CDR3 is TGTGCCAACTGGGGGCAGAGTAACTATGGCTACACCTTC. It yields the protein CANWGQSNYGYTF.

This clonotype was detected a few times. This sequence joins TRBV4-2 and TRBJ2-7, with D possibly matching TRBD2 (7 bases). Trimming shortened V by 4 bases and J by 5 bases, and 21 bases separated the two germline ends. The CDR3 contains 16 residues. Germline V lookup: CDR1 LGHNA, CDR2 YNFKEQ. This CDR3 is CASSRRERGGPDEQYF. For the CDR3, the DNA is TGTGCCAGCAGCCGGAGAGAAAGGGGGGGGCCCGACGAGCAGTACTTC.

The DNA for the CDR3 is TGTGCCAGCACCCCCGGGGGGATGAGCAATCAGCCCCAGCATTTT. It codes for CASTPGGMSNQPQHF. J is TRBJ1-5 and V is TRBV6-1, with D tentatively TRBD1 (5 bases). CDR3 length: 15 amino acids. CDR1 and CDR2 from the germline V gene are MNHNS and SASEGT. Trimming removed 7 bases from V and 1 base from J, with 14 bases in between.

This clonotype has just a few counts. CDR3: CAISVGSGFKADTQYF. CDR3 in DNA: TGTGCCATCAGTGTGGGGTCGGGCTTCAAGGCAGATACGCAGTATTTT. This rearrangement joins TRBV10-3 to TRBJ2-3; D unclear. Germline CDR1 and CDR2: ENHRY and SYGVKD. The CDR3 has 16 residues. Trimming shortened V by 4 bases and J by 4 bases, and 18 bases separated the two germline ends.

The CDR3 bases are TGTGCCAGCAGTTTATCGGGAAAGGGGCTCATTTACACTGAAGCTTTCTTT. Its protein product is CASSLSGKGLIYTEAFF. This chain uses TRBV27 with TRBJ1-1; possible D gene TRBD1, 5 bases. The CDR3 covers 17 residues. Trimming cost V 0 bases and J 3 bases, with 17 bases left between them. Germline assignment: CDR1 MNHEY and CDR2 SMNVEV (reference sequence).

The V and J genes are TRBV9 and TRBJ2-7; 10 bases are a match to TRBD1. Germline CDR1 is SGDLS and CDR2 is YYNGEE. This CDR3 region has 14 residues. V dropped 0 bases and J dropped 4; count of bases not matched to a gene: 1. In nucleotides, the CDR3 is TGTGCCAGCAGCGTAGGGGACAGGGGTTACGAGCAGTACTTC. This translates into CASSVGDRGYEQYF.

The table lists this clonotype with a few counts. This chain uses TRBV6-2 or TRBV6-3 with TRBJ2-1; possibly TRBD1 or TRBD2 for D (5 bases each). CDR3 length: 13 residues. Trimming took off 7 bases at V and 10 bases at J, with 17 bases between the two ends. Germline CDR1 reads MNHEY; CDR2 reads SVGEGT. CDR3 DNA: TGTGCCAGCACCCTACCAGGGTCGGGGGAGCAGTTCTTC. Encoded protein: CASTLPGSGEQFF.

The V and J genes are TRBV11-2 and TRBJ2-1, with 8 bases aligning to TRBD2. The germline CDR1 and CDR2 sequences are SGHAT and FQNNGV. This CDR3 is built from 17 residues. V lost 1 base to trimming and J lost 8 bases; unmatched junction nucleotides: 13. The CDR3 here is CASSLGWLSGSLDEQFF. The CDR3 DNA reads as TGTGCCAGCAGCTTAGGGTGGTTGAGCGGGAGTTTGGATGAGCAGTTCTTC.

The chain carries TRBV10-3 and TRBJ2-2; no firm D call. This CDR3 has 16 residues. Germline values: CDR1 ENHRY, CDR2 SYGVKD. Trimming pared 0 bases from V and 2 bases from J, leaving 10 bases between. CDR3 nucleotides: TGTGCCATCAGTGAGTCTGCCCAGACAAACACCGGGGAGCTGTTTTTT. It is translated as CAISESAQTNTGELFF.

This clonotype came up a few times. The chain uses TRBV4-3 and TRBJ2-2; D uncertain. From germline, CDR1 is LGHNA and CDR2 YSLEER. This CDR3 is built from 15 residues. V lost 1 base and J 1 base, leaving 7 bases between the germline ends. CDR3 nucleotide sequence: TGCGCCAGCAGCCAAGTCTTTAGGAACACCGGGGAGCTGTTTTTT. This sequence encodes CASSQVFRNTGELFF.

This clonotype was recorded at least ten times. The chain joins TRBV29-1 to TRBJ2-1; the D gene is possibly TRBD2 (5 bases). This CDR3 has 13 residues. The V end lost 4 bases, the J end lost 7 bases, and 14 bases lay between the germline ends. The germline V gene encodes CDR1 SQVTM and CDR2 ANQGSEA. CDR3 DNA: TGCAGCGTTGTTAACGGGGAGACGAATGAGCAGTTCTTC. This translates into CSVVNGETNEQFF.

V is TRBV5-5 and J is TRBJ2-2; D is perhaps TRBD1 or TRBD2 (5 bases each). CDR1 is SGHKS, CDR2 YYEKEE, per germline (reference sequence). There are 17 residues in the CDR3. Trimming removed 5 bases from V and 1 base from J, with 18 bases in between. CDR3: CASRFWGNNRNTGELFF. CDR3 DNA: TGTGCCAGCAGATTTTGGGGGAATAATAGGAACACCGGGGAGCTGTTTTTT.

The chain uses TRBV7-2 and TRBJ2-7; 7 bases match TRBD2. Trimming took 5 bases from V and 4 from J; bases not matched to a gene: 11. This CDR3 comprises 15 residues. The germline CDR1 and CDR2 sequences are SGHTA and FQGNSA. This chain's CDR3 is CASSPLTSNRYEQYF. In DNA, the CDR3 is TGTGCCAGCAGCCCGCTGACTAGCAACCGGTACGAGCAGTACTTC.

This clonotype came up many times. This chain uses TRBV5-1 with TRBJ2-1, with TRBD1 as a possible D gene (6 bases). The V gene's germline CDR1 is SGHRS and CDR2 YFSETQ. CDR3 length: 14 residues. Trimming removed 0 bases from V and 6 bases from J, with 10 bases in between. CDR3 in DNA: TGCGCCAGCAGCTTGGTCAGGGGAAGCAATGAGCAGTTCTTC. Amino acid sequence: CASSLVRGSNEQFF.

This chain links TRBV27 with TRBJ2-1, with D uncertain. The germline V gene encodes CDR1 MNHEY and CDR2 SMNVEV (reference sequence). V was clipped by 5 bases and J by 6 bases, with 14 bases between them. The CDR3 has 14 residues. This CDR3 reads CASSPYHSGNEQFF. The CDR3 DNA follows: TGTGCCAGCAGTCCCTACCACTCTGGCAATGAGCAGTTCTTC.

This clonotype was seen only a few times. This chain links TRBV18 with TRBJ1-1; D is uncertain. The V gene lost 4 bases and the J gene lost 0 bases, with 15 bases spanning the gap. Germline V CDR1 and CDR2: KGHSH, LQKENI. This CDR3 is built from 16 residues. The CDR3 coding sequence is TGTGCCAGCTCACGCTTCGACAAGACCCTGAACACTGAAGCTTTCTTT. Its protein is CASSRFDKTLNTEAFF.

This rearrangement joins TRBV16 to TRBJ1-6; a possible D gene is TRBD1 (6 bases). The CDR3 has 15 amino acids. The V end was cut by 2 bases, the J end by 5 bases, with 10 bases between. Germline values: CDR1 KGHSY, CDR2 FQNENV. The CDR3: CASSQAQGNNSPLHF. CDR3 sequence (DNA): TGTGCCAGCAGCCAAGCGCAGGGGAATAATTCACCCCTCCACTTT.

The V and J genes are TRBV12-3 or TRBV12-4 and TRBJ2-1; TRBD2 aligns across 10 bases. CDR3 length equals 17 residues. V lost 5 bases, J lost 2 bases, and 9 bases stayed unmatched. The CDR3 is CASSRSASGRPYNEQFF. The DNA of the CDR3 is TGTGCCAGCAGTCGCTCAGCTAGCGGGAGACCCTACAATGAGCAGTTCTTC.

There are a few counts of this clonotype. This chain joins TRBV24-1 and TRBJ2-7; 8 positions match TRBD1. V trimming: 3 bases; J trimming: 4 bases; junction bases outside the gene matches: 7. Germline CDR1 KGHDR, CDR2 SFDVKD. The CDR3 is 15 residues long. In DNA form, the CDR3 reads TGTGCCACCAGTGATACCGGGACAGGACGGTACGAGCAGTACTTC. Translation: CATSDTGTGRYEQYF.

In this sample, this clonotype turned up a few times. This chain links TRBV24-1 with TRBJ2-3; D is ambiguous. The CDR3 is 16 amino acids. The V gene lost 7 bases and the J gene lost 1 base, with 17 bases spanning the gap. CDR1 is KGHDR and CDR2 is SFDVKD in the germline V gene. The CDR3 coding sequence is TGTGCCACCAGCCGAGGCAAGTTCTTTGGCACAGATACGCAGTATTTT. This encodes CATSRGKFFGTDTQYF.

The chain links TRBV20-1 to TRBJ2-2; D assignment may be TRBD1 or TRBD2 (6 bases each). In germline, CDR1 is DFQATT, CDR2 SNEGSKA (reference sequence). The CDR3 extends over 16 amino acids. V was pared by 4 bases and J by 4 bases, with 19 bases between. CDR3 DNA sequence: TGCAGTGCTAAGGGGGGTTGGGGCGTAGGCACCGGGGAGCTGTTTTTT. It specifies CSAKGGWGVGTGELFF.